This T cell receptor beta chain was identified in a study of T cell responses to AZD1222 COVID-19 vaccine. Libraries were prepared by immunoSEQ multiplex PCR; TCRdb keeps only in-frame clonotypes and omits some of them. Here the sample spans 100,000 to 150,000 clones, approximately 90% being singletons. Study-wide points: Increases in Spike-specific TCR breadth and depth were seen after two AZD1222 doses. Donors were mostly white British, more females; clonal diversity possibly underestimated. Spike regions recognized by vaccine-associated CD4 TCRs spanned the protein, led by 160-218 and 743-854. The reported proportion of spike-specific TCRs targeting unmutated variant regions was nearly half.

Concerning this clone: Its matching antigen is unknown.

V lost 0 bases and J 6 bases, leaving 2 bases between the germline ends. This CDR3 is built from 11 residues. The rearrangement uses TRBV12-3 or TRBV12-4 and TRBJ1-2; no definite D call. Sequences were derived from peripheral blood, sampled on day 0 of MenACWY control vaccination. The TCR sequence derives from an adult in good health. CDR3 region: CASSLADGYTF. The CDR3 DNA is TGTGCCAGCAGTTTAGCGGATGGCTACACCTTC.